These 16 T cell receptor beta chains originate from one sample sequenced in a study of blood T cell repertoires in COVID-19. Assay used: immunoSEQ multiplex PCR; TCRdb lists only in-frame clones, some missing. Of 95,000 to 150,000 clones in the sample, about four fifths were seen once. Sequencing was carried out using peripheral blood. The origin of the receptors is a man aged 40-55 years with active or convalescent COVID-19.

This clone has a single count. V gene TRBV6-2 or TRBV6-3 combines with J gene TRBJ1-5; 8 positions match TRBD1. The length of the CDR3 is 15 residues. Germline trimming cut 6 bases from V and 2 bases from J; bases unmatched to any gene: 6. Germline V gene sequence: CDR1 MNHEY, CDR2 SVGEGT. This CDR3 reads CASSVDRGGNQPQHF. The CDR3 bases are TGTGCCAGCAGCGTCGACAGGGGCGGCAATCAGCCCCAGCATTTT.

V is TRBV2 and J is TRBJ2-2, with 12 bases identical to TRBD1. The germline V gene encodes CDR1 SNHLY and CDR2 FYNNEI. CDR3 size: 14 residues. V trimming: 7 bases; J trimming: 6 bases; junction bases outside the gene matches: 3. The CDR3 here is CASIGTGGPGELFF. CDR3 in DNA: TGTGCCAGCATAGGGACAGGGGGCCCCGGGGAGCTGTTTTTT.

The rearrangement uses TRBV6-4 and TRBJ2-2; perhaps TRBD2 as D (5 bases). Germline CDR1 reads MRHNA; CDR2 reads SNTAGT. V was shortened by 5 bases and J by 4 bases, with 8 bases between the two germline ends. The CDR3 sequence is 13 residues long. CDR3 in amino acids: CASSSSLTGELFF. CDR3 nucleotides: TGTGCCAGCAGTTCTAGCCTCACCGGGGAGCTGTTTTTT.

The V gene is TRBV6-5, the J gene TRBJ1-1; tentative D call: TRBD1 (5 bases). V was cut by 6 bases and J by 1 base, with 9 bases left in between. There are 13 residues in the CDR3. Germline assignment: CDR1 MNHEY and CDR2 SVGAGI. CDR3 amino acids: CASRTVRNTEAFF. Written as DNA, the CDR3 is TGTGCCAGCAGGACAGTAAGGAACACTGAAGCTTTCTTT.

The chain joins TRBV24-1 to TRBJ2-1; no firm D call. Germline V gene data show CDR1 as KGHDR and CDR2 as SFDVKD. This CDR3 comprises 14 residues. The V end lost 3 bases, the J end lost 6 bases, and 11 bases lay between the germline ends. The CDR3 reads CATSDLDNLNEQFF. In nucleotides, the CDR3 is TGTGCCACCAGTGATCTCGACAACCTCAATGAGCAGTTCTTC.

The chain uses TRBV28 and TRBJ1-2; maybe TRBD1 (5 bases). This CDR3 is 14 amino acids long. The V and J ends lost 5 bases and 8 bases respectively, with 18 bases between them. CDR1 is MDHEN, CDR2 SYDVKM, per germline. The CDR3 DNA reads TGTGCCAGCAGTCAACCTCAGGGAAGGAGAGGCTACACCTTC. It translates to CASSQPQGRRGYTF.

The gene calls are TRBV9 and TRBJ2-3; D gene uncertain. The ends were cut back, 3 bases at V and 4 bases at J, with 12 bases in the middle. In germline, CDR1 is SGDLS, CDR2 YYNGEE. The CDR3 has 14 amino acids. The CDR3 is CASSGAGPADTQYF. CDR3 nucleotide sequence: TGTGCCAGCAGCGGGGCAGGTCCCGCAGATACGCAGTATTTT.

The gene calls are TRBV3-1 (or the pseudogene TRBV3-2) and TRBJ1-2; TRBD1 might be the D (5 bases). This CDR3 is 14 amino acids long. Per the germline V gene, CDR1 is LGHDT and CDR2 is YNNKEL (reference sequence). The V end was cut by 1 base, the J end by 5 bases, with 11 bases between. CDR3 sequence reads: CASSQVQGRYGYTF. In DNA form, the CDR3 reads TGTGCCAGCAGCCAAGTCCAGGGTAGGTATGGCTACACCTTC.

The chain is built from TRBV5-1 and TRBJ2-4, with a possible D match to TRBD1 (6 bases). Germline values: CDR1 SGHRS, CDR2 YFSETQ. The CDR3 runs 18 residues. Trimming shortened V by 4 bases and J by 0 bases, and 20 bases separated the two germline ends. In DNA form, the CDR3 reads TGCGCCAGCAGCCGACTCTCAGGACAGCCCCTAGCCAAAAACATTCAGTACTTC. Protein product: CASSRLSGQPLAKNIQYF. The full variable domain, in which reference TRBV5-1 and TRBJ2-4 provide the parts outside the CDR3, is KAGVTQTPRYLIKTRGQQVTLSCSPISGHRSVSWYQQTPGQGLQFLFEYFSETQRNKGNFPGRFSGRQFSNSRSEMNVSTLELGDSALYLCASSRLSGQPLAKNIQYFGAGTRLSVL.

The chain links TRBV5-5 to TRBJ1-5; maybe TRBD1 (6 bases). Trimming took off 4 bases at V and 6 bases at J, with 17 bases between the two ends. The germline V gene encodes CDR1 SGHKS and CDR2 YYEKEE (reference sequence). The CDR3 runs 15 residues. The CDR3 DNA reads TGTGCCAGCAGCCCGGGACACGGCCTCGGTCAGCCCCAGCATTTT. Translated, it gives CASSPGHGLGQPQHF.

V usage is TRBV5-1 and J usage is TRBJ1-2; no firm D call. Trimming left V 1 base short and J 0 bases short, with 13 bases between. Germline CDR1 SGHRS, CDR2 YFSETQ. The CDR3 loop spans 16 amino acids. The CDR3 loop reads CASSLISGQPNYGYTF. CDR3 nucleotide sequence: TGCGCCAGCAGCTTGATTTCTGGGCAGCCTAACTATGGCTACACCTTC.

The gene calls are TRBV28 and TRBJ1-2; D is unclear. The CDR3 totals 13 residues. V was trimmed by 6 bases and J by 6 bases, leaving 14 bases between them. Per germline, CDR1 MDHEN and CDR2 SYDVKM. CDR3 DNA: TGTGCCAGCAGCTCGAGTCCCCGGGATGGCTACACCTTC. Encoded protein: CASSSSPRDGYTF.

The rearrangement joins TRBV4-2 to TRBJ2-7; D possibly corresponds to TRBD2 (5 bases). Germline lookup yields CDR1 LGHNA and CDR2 YNFKEQ. This CDR3 has 15 residues. The ends were cut back, 3 bases at V and 2 bases at J, with 14 bases in the middle. DNA for the CDR3: TGTGCCAGCAGCCATGAGAGGGCCACGGCCTACGAGCAGTACTTC. Protein product: CASSHERATAYEQYF.

The V and J genes are TRBV10-3 and TRBJ2-1; 10 bases align to TRBD2. CDR3 length: 13 amino acids. V lost 11 bases to trimming and J lost 4 bases; unmatched junction nucleotides: 5. Germline CDR1 and CDR2: ENHRY and SYGVKD. The CDR3, as DNA: TGTGCCTCAGGACTAGCGGAGTACAATGAGCAGTTCTTC. Translation gives CASGLAEYNEQFF.

About this clone itself: This may come from a read error, since a much larger clone is one base off. The genes are TRBV2 and TRBJ2-3; D gene ambiguous. The germline CDR1 and CDR2 sequences are SNHLY and FYNNEI. The CDR3 totals 12 residues. Trimming stripped 5 bases from V and 3 bases from J, with 6 bases between. CDR3 in DNA: TGTGCCAGCAGTCTCGGGACAGATACGCAGTATTTT. It yields the protein CASSLGTDTQYF.

The CDR3 reads CASSRGTGTGNTIYF. CDR3 sequence (DNA): TGTGCCAGCAGCCGGGGGACAGGGACGGGAAACACCATATATTTT. The V call is TRBV9, the J call TRBJ1-3; 9 nucleotides agree with TRBD1. Germline loops: CDR1 SGDLS, CDR2 YYNGEE. The CDR3 runs to 15 residues. With V trimmed by 4 bases and J by 4 bases, 6 bases remained unmatched. The variable domain in full, with the rest retrieved from reference TRBV9 and TRBJ1-3, is DSGVTQTPKHLITATGQRVTLRCSPRSGDLSVYWYQQSLDQGLQFLIQYYNGEERAKGNILERFSAQQFPDLHSELNLSSLELGDSALYFCASSRGTGTGNTIYFGEGSWLTVV.